This T cell receptor (beta chain) was captured in a study of blood T cells in healthy people across ages. PCR was performed a second time for roughly 7 to 11 cycles using a sample-barcoded 5' primer and a J-beta primer mix. TCRdb re-called the 5' RACE reads with MiXCR, one entry per CDR3 protein. Seen here are 980,000 or so distinct CDR3 sequences, around 48% observed once, and the top ten hold roughly an eighth. Study-level points and caveats: The percentage of naive T cells correlated strongly with TCR beta diversity. Lack of knowledge of donor CMV status possibly confounded expanded clonotype changes.

CDR1 and CDR2 (germline): SGHKS, YYEKEE (reference sequence). CDR3 length: 16 residues. The ends were cut back, 1 base at V and 2 bases at J, with 15 bases in the middle. Note on this clonotype: Its antigen is unidentified.

The specimen sequenced was blood. The sequence derives from a man aged 25-40 years in good health. The chain employs TRBV5-5 and TRBJ2-5, with TRBD2 as a possible D gene (5 bases). This CDR3 reads CASSLWGSDIQETQYF. The CDR3 DNA reads TGTGCCAGCAGCTTGTGGGGTAGCGACATACAAGAGACCCAGTACTTC.